This is a list of T cell receptor beta chains from one sample in a study of blood T cell repertoires in COVID-19. Assay used: immunoSEQ multiplex PCR; TCRdb lists only in-frame clones, some missing. The sample has 95,000 to 150,000 clones, about four fifths seen once; the top ten hold roughly 10%. The material sequenced was peripheral blood. These receptors all come from a man between 60 and 75 years old with acute or convalescent COVID-19. Each CDR3 is given with its conserved first and last residue. The order of the fields is D gene, J gene, V gene, clone size, CDR3 DNA, CDR3 protein. A D gene is named only where the DNA matches it firmly. Some rows have no size entry. The others give once, few or many, or a class for an expanded clone.

- TRBJ2-7 TRBV29-1 - TGCAGCGTTGAAACCCCTTGGCAGGGAGGTTACGAGCAGTACTTC CSVETPWQGGYEQYF
TRBD1 TRBJ1-2 TRBV5-6 - TGTGCCAGCAGCTTGCGGAGTACAGGGGCGGGAGGCTACACCTTC CASSLRSTGAGGYTF
TRBD2 TRBJ2-2 TRBV11-2 - TGTGCCAGCAGCTTCGGGACTAGCGGTACCGGGGAGCTGTTTTTT CASSFGTSGTGELFF
TRBD1 TRBJ1-4 TRBV30 - TGTGCCTGGAGGAGGGACAGGGTGGCAGCAAATGAAAAACTGTTTTTT CAWRRDRVAANEKLFF
TRBD1 TRBJ1-5 TRBV6-1 - TGTGCCAGCAGTGACACCGGGACAGGATATCAGCCCCAGCATTTT CASSDTGTGYQPQHF
- TRBJ2-7 TRBV21-1 - TGTGCCAGCAGCAAAGAATCAGAAGTCTACGAGCAGTACTTC CASSKESEVYEQYF
TRBD1 TRBJ2-7 TRBV30 - TGTGCCTGTACGCTAAGGGGGCGGTACGAGCAGTACTTC CACTLRGRYEQYF
TRBD1 TRBJ2-7 TRBV5-4 - TGTGCCAGCAGCGAGAGGGACAGGGGAAGTATCAAGCAGTACTTC CASSERDRGSIKQYF
TRBD1 TRBJ2-5 TRBV27 - TGTGCCAGCAGTCCACGGGACAGTTACCAAGAGACCCAGTACTTC CASSPRDSYQETQYF
- TRBJ2-3 TRBV6-4 few TGTGCCAGCAGCGCAGATACGCAGTATTTT CASSADTQYF
TRBD1 TRBJ2-3 TRBV28 - TGTGCCAGCAGTCCGGGACAGAGCACAGATACGCAGTATTTT CASSPGQSTDTQYF
TRBD2 TRBJ2-7 TRBV30 - TGTGCCTGGAAACTAGCGGGAGCTCTCGAGCAGTACTTC CAWKLAGALEQYF
- TRBJ1-1 TRBV9 - TGTGCCAGCAGCGGCGAAGGGGGATTCACTGAAGCTTTCTTT CASSGEGGFTEAFF
TRBD1 TRBJ2-1 TRBV11-2 once TGTGCCAGCAGCCCTAGACTGGGACAGGGGTCCTACAATGAGCAGTTCTTC CASSPRLGQGSYNEQFF
TRBD2 TRBJ2-2 TRBV5-5 few TGTGCCAGCAGCTTGACTAGCGGGAGTACCGGGGAGCTGTTTTTT CASSLTSGSTGELFF
- TRBJ2-6 TRBV7-9 - TGTGCCAGCAGCTTAGGGTCCGAGGGCTCTGGGGCCAACGTCCTGACTTTC CASSLGSEGSGANVLTF
TRBD1 TRBJ1-2 TRBV2 few TGTGCCAGCAGCCAGGGGGAATATGGCTACACCTTC CASSQGEYGYTF
- TRBJ2-3 TRBV12-3/TRBV12-4 - TGTGCCAGCAGCGGGTTCACAGATACGCAGTATTTT CASSGFTDTQYF
TRBD1 TRBJ2-5 TRBV19 - TGTGCCAGTGCGGACAGGGGGCAGGAAGAGACCCAGTACTTC CASADRGQEETQYF
- TRBJ2-1 TRBV7-3 - TGTGCCAGCAGCTTACGGTCAGGCAACCTCAATGAGCAGTTCTTC CASSLRSGNLNEQFF
- TRBJ1-2 TRBV24-1 - TGTGCCACCAGTGATCCGACTCAGGGGTACTATGGCTACACCTTC CATSDPTQGYYGYTF
TRBD1 TRBJ1-2 TRBV28 - TGTGCCAGCAGTTTTGGACAGGGGTTCTATGGCTACACCTTC CASSFGQGFYGYTF
- TRBJ2-2 TRBV27 - TGTGCCAGCAGCCCCAAGCGTCTGAACACCGGGGAGCTGTTTTTT CASSPKRLNTGELFF
TRBD2 TRBJ2-7 TRBV7-6 - TGTGCCAGCAGCCCACGGACTAGCGGGACTATAGGTAACGAGCAGTACTTC CASSPRTSGTIGNEQYF
TRBD2 TRBJ2-7 TRBV6-1 - TGTGCCAGCAGTGAAATTGGTGGACTAGCGGCCTACGAGCAGTACTTC CASSEIGGLAAYEQYF
- TRBJ2-7 TRBV11-2 - TGTGCCAGCAGTAGAGGTAGGAGCTCCTACGAGCAGTACTTC CASSRGRSSYEQYF
- TRBJ2-7 TRBV27 - TGTGCCGCCACACCCAGGGTCAAGGGCGAGCAGTACTTC CAATPRVKGEQYF
- TRBJ1-1 TRBV6-1 once TGTGCCAGCAGTGAAGTTTTGACATCACTGGGAGGGACTGAAGCTTTCTTT CASSEVLTSLGGTEAFF
- TRBJ2-7 TRBV28 - TGTGCCAGCAGTTTATACGGCTCACAGGGCCACGAGCAGTACTTC CASSLYGSQGHEQYF
- TRBJ1-2 TRBV18 - TGTGCCAGCTCACCATCCGGGAACTATGGCTACACCTTC CASSPSGNYGYTF
- TRBJ2-5 TRBV12-3/TRBV12-4 - TGTGCCAGCAGTTTCCTCGGGGGAGAGACCCAGTACTTC CASSFLGGETQYF
- TRBJ1-5 TRBV10-3 - TGTGCCATCAGTGCGGGGGGGCCCCAGCATTTT CAISAGGPQHF
- TRBJ2-3 TRBV19 - TGTGCCAGTAGTAGTTCAGGCCTTATCACAGATACGCAGTATTTT CASSSSGLITDTQYF
TRBD1 TRBJ1-5 TRBV12-3/TRBV12-4 - TGTGCCAGCACCAGACAGGGCAGTCAGCCCCAGCATTTT CASTRQGSQPQHF
- TRBJ2-4 TRBV28 - TGTGCCAGCAGGATGGGTGGGCAGCGTTGGACTAACTTGCGGAGAGGATTAGCCAAAAACATTCAGTACTTC CASRMGGQRWTNLRRGLAKNIQYF
- TRBJ2-7 TRBV15 - TGTGCCACCAGCATCATGGATGGGACACGTCCCTACGAGCAGTACTTC CATSIMDGTRPYEQYF
TRBD2 TRBJ2-2 TRBV30 - TGTGCCTCGCCTAATTGGGGGGAGGGAAGGGGAATGAACACCGGGGAGCTGTTTTTT CASPNWGEGRGMNTGELFF
- TRBJ2-1 TRBV5-1 few TGCGCCAGCAGCTTGGGGGGAGGCAGCCAGGGGCAGTTCTTC CASSLGGGSQGQFF
TRBD1 TRBJ2-1 TRBV7-9 - TGTGCCAGCACCCCCCCAGGACAGGGGTACGACAATGAGCAGTTCTTC CASTPPGQGYDNEQFF
- TRBJ1-2 TRBV27 - TGTGCCAGCACTTACCCCCATACAGGGCTAAAGATCTATGGCTACACCTTC CASTYPHTGLKIYGYTF
- TRBJ2-1 TRBV5-3 - TGTGCCAGAGCCACAGATTCCTACAATGAGCAGTTCTTC CARATDSYNEQFF
TRBD1 TRBJ1-2 TRBV28 few TGTGCCAGCAGTTTTTGGTCGACAGGGGGCGACTATGGCTACACCTTC CASSFWSTGGDYGYTF
TRBD2 TRBJ2-7 TRBV28 - TGTGCCAGCTGCGAAGCGGGATACGAGCAGTACTTC CASCEAGYEQYF
- TRBJ1-2 TRBV7-2 - TGTGCCAGCAGCTTAGGTCGGGTGGGGCAGAGCTATGGCTACACCTTC CASSLGRVGQSYGYTF
- TRBJ2-7 TRBV7-8 once TGTGCCAGCAGCACACGGACAGACTCCTACGAGCAGTACTTC CASSTRTDSYEQYF
TRBD2 TRBJ2-5 TRBV7-2 - TGTGCCAGCAGCTTAGCTCCCCCCGGTGGAGCGGGGGGCATATTTCATGAGACCCAGTACTTC CASSLAPPGGAGGIFHETQYF
- TRBJ1-2 TRBV4-1 few TGCGCCAGCAGCCAAGTCGGCAGGCTCGGGGGGATGTCTGGCTACACCTTC CASSQVGRLGGMSGYTF
- TRBJ1-6 TRBV3-1/TRBV3-2 - TGTGCCAGCAGCCAAGAGAGGGGGGGCAGGTCACCCCTCCACTTT CASSQERGGRSPLHF
- TRBJ2-1 TRBV24-1 - TGTGCCACCAGTGATTTACCTGGTAGGGGGTCCTACAATGAGCAGTTCTTC CATSDLPGRGSYNEQFF
TRBD1 TRBJ1-2 TRBV5-1 - TGCGCCAGCAGCTTTCACAGGGGGGACGGCTACACCTTC CASSFHRGDGYTF
TRBD2 TRBJ2-2 TRBV2 - TGTGCCAGCGGACTAGCGCCGAACACCGGGGAGCTGTTTTTT CASGLAPNTGELFF
TRBD2 TRBJ2-2 TRBV27 - TGTGCCAGCAGCTTTACTAGCGGGAGGGCCGGGGAGCTGTTTTTT CASSFTSGRAGELFF
- TRBJ1-1 TRBV29-1 - TGCAGCGGCAAACAGGGCTGGAGCACTGAAGCTTTCTTT CSGKQGWSTEAFF
- TRBJ2-2 TRBV6-6 - TGTGCCAGCACCCTTGGGGGGACCGGGGAGCTGTTTTTT CASTLGGTGELFF
- TRBJ2-1 TRBV28 medium-sized TGTGCCAGCAGTTTACAGCAGGGGTACAATGAGCAGTTCTTC CASSLQQGYNEQFF
- TRBJ1-6 TRBV28 few TGTGCCAGCCAGGAGGGGGGGCACATCGGTAATTCACCCCTCCACTTT CASQEGGHIGNSPLHF
- TRBJ1-2 TRBV4-1 once TGCGCCAGCAGCCTCCCGGGGAAGGAAAATGGCTACACCTTC CASSLPGKENGYTF
TRBD1 TRBJ1-2 TRBV3-1/TRBV3-2 - TGTGCCAGCAGCCAAGTGACAGGGGATGGCTACACCTTC CASSQVTGDGYTF
- TRBJ1-3 TRBV30 - TGTGCCTGCCTGGCTCGGGACACTGGAAACACCATATATTTT CACLARDTGNTIYF